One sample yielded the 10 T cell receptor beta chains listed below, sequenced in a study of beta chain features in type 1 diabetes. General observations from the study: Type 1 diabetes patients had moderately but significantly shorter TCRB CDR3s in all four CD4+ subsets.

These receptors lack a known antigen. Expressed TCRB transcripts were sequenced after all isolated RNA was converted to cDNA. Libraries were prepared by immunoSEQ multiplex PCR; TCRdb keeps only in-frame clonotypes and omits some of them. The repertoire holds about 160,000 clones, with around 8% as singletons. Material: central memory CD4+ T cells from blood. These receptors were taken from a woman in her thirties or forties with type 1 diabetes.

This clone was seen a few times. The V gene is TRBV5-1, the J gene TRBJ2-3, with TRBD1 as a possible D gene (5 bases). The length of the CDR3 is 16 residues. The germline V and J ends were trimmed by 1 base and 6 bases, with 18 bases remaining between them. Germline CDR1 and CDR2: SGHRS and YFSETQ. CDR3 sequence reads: CASSLSGSPVYDTQYF. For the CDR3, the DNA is TGCGCCAGCAGCTTGTCAGGGTCCCCGGTTTATGATACGCAGTATTTT.

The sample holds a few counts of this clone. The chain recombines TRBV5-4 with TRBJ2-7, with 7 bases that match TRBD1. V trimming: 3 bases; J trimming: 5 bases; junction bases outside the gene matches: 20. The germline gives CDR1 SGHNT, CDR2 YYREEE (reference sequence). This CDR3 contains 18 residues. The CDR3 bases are TGTGCCAGCAGCTCGGACGGTTCCGGTAGGACAGGTTTCAACGAGCAGTACTTC. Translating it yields CASSSDGSGRTGFNEQYF.

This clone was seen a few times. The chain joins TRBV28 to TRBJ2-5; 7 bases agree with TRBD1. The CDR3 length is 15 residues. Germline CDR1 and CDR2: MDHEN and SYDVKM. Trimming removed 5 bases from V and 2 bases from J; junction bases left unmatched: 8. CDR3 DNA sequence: TGTGCCAGCAGTGCAGGGGGTCTCGGGCAAGAGACCCAGTACTTC. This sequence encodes CASSAGGLGQETQYF.

The CDR3: CASSSGDGIGEKLFF. For the CDR3, the DNA is TGTGCCAGCAGCAGCGGAGACGGGATCGGCGAAAAACTGTTTTTT. The rearrangement uses TRBV5-4 and TRBJ1-4; unclear D gene. Germline values: CDR1 SGHNT, CDR2 YYREEE (reference sequence). The CDR3 totals 15 residues. Trimming took off 4 bases at V and 8 bases at J, with 18 bases between the two ends. Together with reference TRBV5-4 and TRBJ1-4, the CDR3 gives the full variable domain: ETGVTQSPTHLIKTRGQQVTLRCSSQSGHNTVSWYQQALGQGPQFIFQYYREEENGRGNFPPRFSGLQFPNYSSELNVNALELDDSALYLCASSSGDGIGEKLFFGSGTQLSVL.

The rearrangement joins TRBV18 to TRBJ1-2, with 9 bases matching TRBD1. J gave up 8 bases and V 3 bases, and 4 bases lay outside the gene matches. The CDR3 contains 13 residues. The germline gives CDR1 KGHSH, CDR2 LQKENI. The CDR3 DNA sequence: TGTGCCAGCTCACCGGGACAGGGCGAAGGCTACACCTTC. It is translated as CASSPGQGEGYTF.

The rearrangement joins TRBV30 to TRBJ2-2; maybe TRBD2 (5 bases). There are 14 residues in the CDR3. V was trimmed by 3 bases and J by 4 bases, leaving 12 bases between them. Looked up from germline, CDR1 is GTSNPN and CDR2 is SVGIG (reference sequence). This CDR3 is CAWRDTRGTGELFF. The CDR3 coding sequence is TGTGCCTGGAGAGACACTAGAGGCACCGGGGAGCTGTTTTTT.

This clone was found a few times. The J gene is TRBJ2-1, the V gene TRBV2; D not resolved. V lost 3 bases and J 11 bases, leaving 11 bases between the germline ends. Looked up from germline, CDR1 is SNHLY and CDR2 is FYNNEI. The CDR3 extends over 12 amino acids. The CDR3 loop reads CASSDPAKQQFF. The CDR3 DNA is TGTGCCAGCAGTGATCCCGCCAAGCAGCAGTTCTTC. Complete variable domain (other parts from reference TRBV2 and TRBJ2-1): EPEVTQTPSHQVTQMGQEVILRCVPISNHLYFYWYRQILGQKVEFLVSFYNNEISEKSEIFDDQFSVERPDGSNFTLKIRSTKLEDSAMYFCASSDPAKQQFFGPGTRLTVL.

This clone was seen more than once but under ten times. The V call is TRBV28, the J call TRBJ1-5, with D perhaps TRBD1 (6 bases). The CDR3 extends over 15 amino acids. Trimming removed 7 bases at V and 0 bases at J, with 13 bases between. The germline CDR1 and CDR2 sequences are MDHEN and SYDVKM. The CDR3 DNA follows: TGTGCCAGCATCAAGGGGGACGGTAGCAATCAGCCCCAGCATTTT. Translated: CASIKGDGSNQPQHF.

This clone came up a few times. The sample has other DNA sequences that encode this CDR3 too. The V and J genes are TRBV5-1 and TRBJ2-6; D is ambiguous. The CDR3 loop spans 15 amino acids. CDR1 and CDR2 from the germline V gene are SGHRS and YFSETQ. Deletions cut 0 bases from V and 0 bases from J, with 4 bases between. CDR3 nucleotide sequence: TGCGCCAGCAGCTTGGACGGCTCTGGGGCCAACGTCCTGACTTTC. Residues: CASSLDGSGANVLTF.

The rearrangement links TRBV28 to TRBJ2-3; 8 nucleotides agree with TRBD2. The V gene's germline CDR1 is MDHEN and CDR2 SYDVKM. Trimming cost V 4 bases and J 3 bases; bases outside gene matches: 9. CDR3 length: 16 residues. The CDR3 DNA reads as TGTGCCAGCAGTTCCTTTAGCGGGGCGGGTACAGATACGCAGTATTTT. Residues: CASSSFSGAGTDTQYF.